The rows below give T cell receptor beta chains drawn from one sample of a study of T cell clonotyping in hematopoietic cell transplantation. Profiled with immunoSEQ multiplex PCR; TCRdb holds only in-frame clones, not every one. Among about 50,000 clones listed, around 86% were seen once. The material sequenced was peripheral blood mononuclear cells, taken before stem cell transplant. The receptors shown here come from a man aged 55 to 70 with biphenotypic leukemia. Some clones in this sample may be carry-over from other donors' samples. The CDR3 runs from the conserved cysteine through the conserved F or W. A D gene is named only where the DNA matches it firmly. The size entry is marked missing in some rows and otherwise reads once, few, many or a size class.

J gene | clone size | CDR3 length | V gene | D gene | CDR3 DNA | CDR3 protein
TRBJ2-7 | - | 15 | TRBV2 | - | TGTGCCAGCTTAAAATGGGAACAGGACGCCTACGAGCAGTACTTC | CASLKWEQDAYEQYF
TRBJ1-4 | - | 16 | TRBV23-1 | TRBD1 | TGCGCCAGCAGTCAATCGACAGGGAGGGCAGAGGAAAAACTGTTTTTT | CASSQSTGRAEEKLFF
TRBJ2-1 | - | 13 | TRBV19 | - | TGTGCCAGTAGGGGGGGAATTTACAATGAGCAGTTCTTC | CASRGGIYNEQFF
TRBJ1-5 | - | 13 | TRBV2 | - | TGTGCCAGTAACGGGGGAGCGAGTCAGCCCCAGCATTTT | CASNGGASQPQHF
TRBJ1-2 | once | 15 | TRBV5-6 | - | TGTGCCAGCAGCTCCTCCGGAGTCCGCCCTTATGGCTACACCTTC | CASSSSGVRPYGYTF
TRBJ2-7 | - | 13 | TRBV4-3 | - | TGCGCCAGCAGCCAAGATACTGCTTACGAGCAGTACTTC | CASSQDTAYEQYF
TRBJ1-2 | - | 15 | TRBV6-6 | TRBD1 | TGTGCCAGCAGTTACACGGGACAGGGGGCTGGAGGCTACACCTTC | CASSYTGQGAGGYTF
TRBJ1-1 | - | 15 | TRBV25-1 | - | TGTGCCAGCAGTGAATTTATGGGAGAAAGCACTGAAGCTTTCTTT | CASSEFMGESTEAFF
TRBJ1-2 | - | 13 | TRBV28 | - | TGTGCCAGCAGTTCCGGGCAGGGGCTTGGCTACACCTTC | CASSSGQGLGYTF
TRBJ1-3 | - | 12 | TRBV7-2 | - | TGTGCCAGCAGCGACCGAGGGAACACCATATATTTT | CASSDRGNTIYF
TRBJ2-2 | - | 14 | TRBV6-4 | - | TGTGCCAGCAGCCCTCAGGGGATCGCCGGGGAGCTGTTTTTT | CASSPQGIAGELFF
TRBJ1-1 | - | 16 | TRBV11-3 | - | TGTGCCAGCAGCTTACGAACCCCGGCCCAGAACACTGAAGCTTTCTTT | CASSLRTPAQNTEAFF
TRBJ1-1 | - | 15 | TRBV2 | - | TGTGCCAGCAGTGTGCGGGGCAGCGGTAACACTGAAGCTTTCTTT | CASSVRGSGNTEAFF
TRBJ2-2 | few | 14 | TRBV7-6 | - | TGTGCCAGCAGCTCAAGTGTGAACACCGGGGAGCTGTTTTTT | CASSSSVNTGELFF
TRBJ1-5 | - | 14 | TRBV6-5 | - | TGTGCCAGCAGTGGGGGACGAAGGGGTCAGCCCCAGCATTTT | CASSGGRRGQPQHF
TRBJ1-5 | - | 16 | TRBV28 | TRBD1 | TGTGCCAGCAGTTTAGCCGGGACAGGGGCGCTTCAGCCCCAGCATTTT | CASSLAGTGALQPQHF
TRBJ1-4 | - | 13 | TRBV6-1 | TRBD1 | TGTGCCAGCAGCAGGGGGCAGTATGAAAAACTGTTTTTT | CASSRGQYEKLFF
TRBJ1-1 | - | 10 | TRBV6-1 | - | TGTGCCAGCAGTGGAGGGTTGGCTTTCTTT | CASSGGLAFF
TRBJ1-1 | - | 15 | TRBV5-4 | TRBD1 | TGTGCCAGCAGTTATCCCGGGACAGCGAACACTGAAGCTTTCTTT | CASSYPGTANTEAFF
TRBJ2-6 | - | 17 | TRBV10-3 | TRBD2 | TGTGCCATCAGTGAGTCGGGGGGGTACTCTGGGGCCAACGTCCTGACTTTC | CAISESGGYSGANVLTF
TRBJ1-4 | - | 15 | TRBV7-9 | - | TGTGCCAGCAGCTATGAAAGACAGAATAATGAAAAACTGTTTTTT | CASSYERQNNEKLFF
TRBJ2-1 | - | 16 | TRBV6-5 | TRBD2 | TGTGCCAGCAGTTACGCTAGCGGGAGCTCCTACAATGAGCAGTTCTTC | CASSYASGSSYNEQFF
TRBJ1-4 | once | 14 | TRBV9 | TRBD1 | TGTGCCAGCAGCACCGGGACAGGGGGAGAAAAACTGTTTTTT | CASSTGTGGEKLFF
TRBJ2-7 | - | 15 | TRBV9 | - | TGTGCCAGCAGCGTAGACGGGGGGCGCGTCTACGAGCAGTACTTC | CASSVDGGRVYEQYF
TRBJ1-2 | - | 13 | TRBV27 | - | TGTGCCAGCAGCGGAACGATGATACAGGAATACACCTTC | CASSGTMIQEYTF
TRBJ2-7 | - | 15 | TRBV7-9 | - | TGTGCCAGCAGCCCTAGCTTGGCAGATTTCTACGAGCAGTACTTC | CASSPSLADFYEQYF
TRBJ1-1 | - | 17 | TRBV28 | TRBD1 | TGTGCCAGCAGCTACCTCCTTGAGACAGGGAGACGGACTGAAGCTTTCTTT | CASSYLLETGRRTEAFF
TRBJ1-3 | - | 12 | TRBV2 | - | TGTGCCAGCAGTGGGGCCGGAAACACCATATATTTT | CASSGAGNTIYF
TRBJ1-5 | - | 15 | TRBV7-2 | - | TGTGCCAGCAGCCCTACAGGCTACCCGGGTCAGCCCCAGCATTTT | CASSPTGYPGQPQHF
TRBJ1-1 | - | 13 | TRBV7-2 | - | TGTGCCAGCAGCTTCATGGCGGGGAGGGAAGCTTTCTTT | CASSFMAGREAFF
TRBJ1-1 | - | 14 | TRBV2 | - | TGTGCCAGCAGTGTTGTCAGGGAGAACACTGAAGCTTTCTTT | CASSVVRENTEAFF
TRBJ2-2 | few | 14 | TRBV7-3 | TRBD2 | TGTGCCAGCAATGATGGCGGGGGCACCGGGGAGCTGTTTTTT | CASNDGGGTGELFF
TRBJ2-7 | few | 15 | TRBV2 | - | TGTGCCAGCAGTGAAGGGATCCTGTTCCCCTACGAGCAGTACTTC | CASSEGILFPYEQYF
TRBJ2-6 | - | 16 | TRBV28 | - | TGTGCCAGCGTAGAAAGTCGGGTAGCTGGGGCCAACGTCCTGACTTTC | CASVESRVAGANVLTF
TRBJ2-2 | - | 16 | TRBV2 | TRBD2 | TGTGCCAGCAGTGAGCTAGCGGGATCGAACACCGGGGAGCTGTTTTTT | CASSELAGSNTGELFF
TRBJ2-3 | - | 18 | TRBV11-2 | TRBD2 | TGTGCCAGCAGCTCAGGGGGGAATAGCGGGAGGTTTACAGATACGCAGTATTTT | CASSSGGNSGRFTDTQYF
TRBJ2-7 | - | 12 | TRBV7-9 | - | TGTGCCAGCAGCTTAATTCAGGTCGAGCAGTACTTC | CASSLIQVEQYF
TRBJ1-3 | once | 13 | TRBV6-5 | TRBD1 | TGTGCCAGCAGACAGACAGGGAGCGGCACCATATATTTT | CASRQTGSGTIYF
TRBJ2-3 | - | 15 | TRBV11-2 | TRBD1 | TGTGCCAGCAGCCGGGACAGGGTTTCGGGAGATACGCAGTATTTT | CASSRDRVSGDTQYF
TRBJ1-5 | - | 15 | TRBV7-8 | - | TGTGCCAGCAGCTTATACCGGACCGCCAATCAGCCCCAGCATTTT | CASSLYRTANQPQHF
TRBJ2-3 | - | 11 | TRBV11-2 | - | TGTGCCAGCAGCCTGGGGGATACGCAGTATTTT | CASSLGDTQYF
TRBJ1-1 | - | 16 | TRBV9 | - | TGTGCCAGCAGCGTTGGATCCGGGACCTTGAACACTGAAGCTTTCTTT | CASSVGSGTLNTEAFF
TRBJ2-3 | - | 16 | TRBV4-1 | - | TGCGCCAGCAGCCACCCACAGAGTGAGAGCACAGATACGCAGTATTTT | CASSHPQSESTDTQYF
TRBJ2-3 | - | 15 | TRBV28 | - | TGTGCCAGCAGTTTCTGGAGCGCCGAGGGGGATACGCAGTATTTT | CASSFWSAEGDTQYF
TRBJ2-7 | - | 13 | TRBV6-1 | - | TGTGCCAGCAGTGCCGACAGAACCTACGAGCAGTACTTC | CASSADRTYEQYF